The source of this T cell receptor beta chain is a study of tissue T cells after allogeneic stem cell transplantation. Libraries were prepared by immunoSEQ multiplex PCR; TCRdb keeps only in-frame clonotypes and omits some of them. Among tens of thousands of clones, about 85% were seen once, and the ten largest hold around 3.5%. The CDR3 has 16 residues. In germline, CDR1 is SGHRS, CDR2 YFSETQ. Trimming pared 2 bases from V and 5 bases from J, leaving 14 bases between. Sample: blood, taken before transplantation. This rearrangement joins TRBV5-1 to TRBJ1-6, with D perhaps TRBD1 (6 bases). This sequence was found in a woman aged 18-50 years who later had graft-versus-host disease after an allogeneic stem cell transplant. In nucleotides, the CDR3 is TGCGCCAGCAGCTTCGCAAGTCAGGGGAATAATTCACCCCTCCACTTT. Translated: CASSFASQGNNSPLHF.